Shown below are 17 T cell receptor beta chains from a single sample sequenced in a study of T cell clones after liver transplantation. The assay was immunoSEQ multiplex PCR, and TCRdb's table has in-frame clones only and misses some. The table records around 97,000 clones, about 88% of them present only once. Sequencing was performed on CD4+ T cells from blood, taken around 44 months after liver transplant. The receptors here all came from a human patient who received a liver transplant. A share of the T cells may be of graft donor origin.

The CDR3: CASSVGQTFTDTQYF. In nucleotides, the CDR3 is TGTGCCAGCAGCGTAGGGCAGACTTTCACAGATACGCAGTATTTT. The rearrangement joins TRBV9 to TRBJ2-3; D uncertain. Trimming removed 0 bases at V and 2 bases at J, with 10 bases between. This CDR3 is built from 15 residues. CDR1 and CDR2 from the germline V gene are SGDLS and YYNGEE.

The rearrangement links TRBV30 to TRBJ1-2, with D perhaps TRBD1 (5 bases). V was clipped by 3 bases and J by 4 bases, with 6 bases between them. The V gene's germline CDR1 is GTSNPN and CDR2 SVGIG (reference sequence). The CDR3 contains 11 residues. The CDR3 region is CAWRGVYGYTF. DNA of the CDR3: TGTGCCTGGAGGGGGGTCTATGGCTACACCTTC. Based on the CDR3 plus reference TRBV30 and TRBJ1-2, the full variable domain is SQTIHQWPATLVQPVGSPLSLECTVEGTSNPNLYWYRQAAGRGLQLLFYSVGIGQISSEVPQNLSASRPQDRQFILSSKKLLLSDSGFYLCAWRGVYGYTFGSGTRLTVV.

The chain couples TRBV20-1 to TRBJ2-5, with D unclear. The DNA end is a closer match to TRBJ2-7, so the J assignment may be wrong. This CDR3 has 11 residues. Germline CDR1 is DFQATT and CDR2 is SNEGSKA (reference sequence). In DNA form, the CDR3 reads TGCAGTGCTAGAGATCACAACGAGCAGTACTTC. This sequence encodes CSARDHNEQYF.

DNA of the CDR3: TGCGCCAGCAGCTTGCCAGCGTTACTCACAGATACGCAGTATTTT. Protein: CASSLPALLTDTQYF. The chain is built from TRBV5-1 and TRBJ2-3; D uncertain. This CDR3 region has 15 residues. The germline V gene has CDR1 SGHRS and CDR2 YFSETQ. V lost 1 base and J lost 2, with 11 bases in between.

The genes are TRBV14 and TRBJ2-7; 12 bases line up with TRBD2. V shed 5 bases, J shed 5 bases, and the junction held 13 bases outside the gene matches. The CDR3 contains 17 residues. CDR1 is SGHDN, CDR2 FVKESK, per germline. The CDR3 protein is CASSSLTTSGRPHEQYF. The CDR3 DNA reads TGTGCCAGCAGCTCCCTGACCACTAGCGGGAGGCCCCACGAGCAGTACTTC.

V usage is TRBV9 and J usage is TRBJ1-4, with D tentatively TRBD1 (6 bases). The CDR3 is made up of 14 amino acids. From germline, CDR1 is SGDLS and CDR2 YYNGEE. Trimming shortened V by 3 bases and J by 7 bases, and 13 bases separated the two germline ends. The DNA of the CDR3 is TGTGCCAGCAGCGCCGGGGGCTTGGGTGAAAAACTGTTTTTT. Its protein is CASSAGGLGEKLFF.

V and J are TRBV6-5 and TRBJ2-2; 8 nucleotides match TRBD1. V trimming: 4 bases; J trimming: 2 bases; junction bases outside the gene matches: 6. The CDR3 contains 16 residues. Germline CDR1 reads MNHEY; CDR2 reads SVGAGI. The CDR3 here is CASSLRTGTNTGELFF. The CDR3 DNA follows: TGTGCCAGCAGTTTACGGACAGGGACTAACACCGGGGAGCTGTTTTTT.

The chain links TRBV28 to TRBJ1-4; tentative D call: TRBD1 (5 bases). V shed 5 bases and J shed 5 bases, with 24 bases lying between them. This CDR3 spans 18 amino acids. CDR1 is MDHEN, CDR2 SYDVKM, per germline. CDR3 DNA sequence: TGTGCCAGCAGTCGGCCTCCGCCGGGGCCGAGGCGAAATGAAAAACTGTTTTTT. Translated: CASSRPPPGPRRNEKLFF.

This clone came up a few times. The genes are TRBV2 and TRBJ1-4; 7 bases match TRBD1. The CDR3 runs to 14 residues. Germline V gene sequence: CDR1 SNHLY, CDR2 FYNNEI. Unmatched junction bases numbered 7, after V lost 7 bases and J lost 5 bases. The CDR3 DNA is TGTGCCAGCAAGGTCAGGGGGGCAAATGAAAAACTGTTTTTT. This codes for CASKVRGANEKLFF.

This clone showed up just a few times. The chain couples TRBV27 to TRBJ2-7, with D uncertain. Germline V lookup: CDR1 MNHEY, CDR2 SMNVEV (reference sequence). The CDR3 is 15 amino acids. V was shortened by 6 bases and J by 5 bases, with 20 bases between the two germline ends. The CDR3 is CASRAGWPSGDEQYF. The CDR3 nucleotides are TGTGCCAGCAGGGCCGGCTGGCCTTCTGGAGACGAGCAGTACTTC.

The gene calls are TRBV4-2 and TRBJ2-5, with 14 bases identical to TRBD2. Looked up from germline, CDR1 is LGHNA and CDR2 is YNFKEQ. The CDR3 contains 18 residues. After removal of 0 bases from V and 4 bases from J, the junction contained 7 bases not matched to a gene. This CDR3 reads CASSQDPTSGRGAETQYF. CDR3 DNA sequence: TGTGCCAGCAGCCAAGACCCGACTAGCGGGAGGGGGGCAGAGACCCAGTACTTC.

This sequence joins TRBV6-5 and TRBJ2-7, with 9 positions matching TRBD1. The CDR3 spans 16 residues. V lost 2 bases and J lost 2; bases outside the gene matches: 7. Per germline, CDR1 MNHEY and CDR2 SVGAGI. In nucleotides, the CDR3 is TGTGCCAGCAGTTACGTGGGGACAGGGAGAGCCTACGAGCAGTACTTC. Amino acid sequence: CASSYVGTGRAYEQYF.

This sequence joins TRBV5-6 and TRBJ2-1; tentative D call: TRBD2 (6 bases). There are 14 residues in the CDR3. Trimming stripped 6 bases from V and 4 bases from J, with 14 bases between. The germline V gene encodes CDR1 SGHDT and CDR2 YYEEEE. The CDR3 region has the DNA TGTGCCAGCACGGGACTGACGACGTACAATGAGCAGTTCTTC. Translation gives CASTGLTTYNEQFF.

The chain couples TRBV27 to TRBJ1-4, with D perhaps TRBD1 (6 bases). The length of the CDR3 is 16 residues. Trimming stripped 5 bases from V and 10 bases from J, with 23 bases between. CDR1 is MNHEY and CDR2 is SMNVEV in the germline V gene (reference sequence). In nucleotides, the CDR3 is TGTGCCAGCAGTCTCTCCCCTTCAGGACAGAGCGGAAAACTGTTTTTT. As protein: CASSLSPSGQSGKLFF. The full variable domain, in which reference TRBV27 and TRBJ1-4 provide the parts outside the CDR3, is EAQVTQNPRYLITVTGKKLTVTCSQNMNHEYMSWYRQDPGLGLRQIYYSMNVEVTDKGDVPEGYKVSRKEKRNFPLILESPSPNQTSLYFCASSLSPSGQSGKLFFGSGTQLSVL.

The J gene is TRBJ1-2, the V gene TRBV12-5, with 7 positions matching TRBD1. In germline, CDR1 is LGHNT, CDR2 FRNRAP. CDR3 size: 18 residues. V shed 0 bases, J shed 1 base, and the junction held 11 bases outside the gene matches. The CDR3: CASGLVLWNQGDNYGYTF. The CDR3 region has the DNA TGTGCTAGTGGTTTGGTACTTTGGAACCAGGGGGATAACTATGGCTACACCTTC.

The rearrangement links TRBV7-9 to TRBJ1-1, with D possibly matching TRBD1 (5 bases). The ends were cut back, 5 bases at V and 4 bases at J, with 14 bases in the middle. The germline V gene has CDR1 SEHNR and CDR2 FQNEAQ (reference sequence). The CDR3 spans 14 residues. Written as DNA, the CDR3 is TGTGCCAGCAGCCTTCCAGGGTCTCTCACTGAAGCTTTCTTT. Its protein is CASSLPGSLTEAFF.

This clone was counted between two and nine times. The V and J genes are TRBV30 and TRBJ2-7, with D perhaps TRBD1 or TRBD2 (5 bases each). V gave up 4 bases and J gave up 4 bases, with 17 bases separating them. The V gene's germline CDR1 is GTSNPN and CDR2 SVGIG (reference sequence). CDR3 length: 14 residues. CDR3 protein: CAWNRDGSYYEQYF. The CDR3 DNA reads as TGTGCCTGGAACCGGGACGGAAGTTATTACGAGCAGTACTTC.